A selection of T cell receptor beta chains follows, all from one sample in a study of blood T cell repertoires in COVID-19. Repertoires were generated with immunoSEQ multiplex PCR, while TCRdb's copy carries only in-frame clones and drops some. Of about 220,000 clones listed, 82% are singletons. What was sequenced was peripheral blood. These receptors all stem from a woman at least 80 years old with acute or convalescent COVID-19. Each CDR3 is given with its conserved first and last residue. D genes are given only for firm matches. Size is stated for part of the rows, as once, few or many counts, or as a class when the clone is expanded.

j_gene: TRBJ2-6
d_gene: NA
abundance: NA
v_gene: TRBV27
CDR3nt: TGTGCCAGCAGCCCCATCTCTACCTCTGGGGCCAACGTCCTGACTTTC
CDR3aa: CASSPISTSGANVLTF

j_gene: TRBJ1-5
d_gene: NA
abundance: NA
v_gene: TRBV2
CDR3nt: TGTGCCAGCAGGGGACTCAATCAGCCCCAGCATTTT
CDR3aa: CASRGLNQPQHF

j_gene: TRBJ2-3
d_gene: NA
abundance: NA
v_gene: TRBV5-4
CDR3nt: TGTGCCAGCAGCTTGGATTTCGGACAGAGCACAGATACGCAGTATTTT
CDR3aa: CASSLDFGQSTDTQYF

j_gene: TRBJ1-2
d_gene: NA
abundance: NA
v_gene: TRBV13
CDR3nt: TGTGCCAGCAGCCCTGGGCGGGTGCTAGGCTACACCTTC
CDR3aa: CASSPGRVLGYTF

j_gene: TRBJ2-1
d_gene: NA
abundance: few
v_gene: TRBV4-3
CDR3nt: TGCGCCAGCAGCCCCGGGTATCTTTCCTACAATGAGCAGTTCTTC
CDR3aa: CASSPGYLSYNEQFF

j_gene: TRBJ2-2
d_gene: NA
abundance: NA
v_gene: TRBV7-3
CDR3nt: TGTGCCAGCAGCCCCCAGACCGGGGAGCTGTTTTTT
CDR3aa: CASSPQTGELFF

j_gene: TRBJ2-5
d_gene: NA
abundance: NA
v_gene: TRBV12-3/TRBV12-4
CDR3nt: TGTGCCAGCAGTTTACGGGATACCCAGTACTTC
CDR3aa: CASSLRDTQYF

j_gene: TRBJ1-3
d_gene: NA
abundance: NA
v_gene: TRBV12-5
CDR3nt: TGTGCTAGTGGTTTGCCCTCCTCCGTCTCTGGAAACACCATATATTTT
CDR3aa: CASGLPSSVSGNTIYF

j_gene: TRBJ1-2
d_gene: NA
abundance: NA
v_gene: TRBV19
CDR3nt: TGTGCCAGTAGTGATCGAAACAGGGCTAACTATGGCTACACCTTC
CDR3aa: CASSDRNRANYGYTF

j_gene: TRBJ1-2
d_gene: TRBD1
abundance: NA
v_gene: TRBV13
CDR3nt: TGTGCCAGCACCCGAGGGACAGGGGATCATGGCTACACCTTC
CDR3aa: CASTRGTGDHGYTF

j_gene: TRBJ2-7
d_gene: TRBD2
abundance: NA
v_gene: TRBV29-1
CDR3nt: TGCAGCGCGGGCGCGGGGGTAAACCCCTACGAGCAGTACTTC
CDR3aa: CSAGAGVNPYEQYF

j_gene: TRBJ2-5
d_gene: TRBD2
abundance: NA
v_gene: TRBV9
CDR3nt: TGTGCCAGCAGCGTAGGGCTAGCGGGGGGCGGGCAAGAGACCCAGTACTTC
CDR3aa: CASSVGLAGGGQETQYF

j_gene: TRBJ2-3
d_gene: TRBD2
abundance: NA
v_gene: TRBV4-1
CDR3nt: TGCGCCAGCAGCCTTAGCGGGGGGCCAGCAGATACGCAGTATTTT
CDR3aa: CASSLSGGPADTQYF

j_gene: TRBJ1-1
d_gene: TRBD1
abundance: few
v_gene: TRBV6-5
CDR3nt: TGTGCCAGCAGGGCGACAGGGATGAACACTGAAGCTTTCTTT
CDR3aa: CASRATGMNTEAFF

j_gene: TRBJ1-2
d_gene: NA
abundance: once
v_gene: TRBV5-1
CDR3nt: TGCGCCAGCAGCTTCTCCGTTATAGGAGGCGACAACTATGGCTACACCTTC
CDR3aa: CASSFSVIGGDNYGYTF

j_gene: TRBJ2-7
d_gene: NA
abundance: once
v_gene: TRBV6-2/TRBV6-3
CDR3nt: TGTGCCAGCAGTTACTCTTTGGGGGCCATCTCCTACGAGCAGTACTTC
CDR3aa: CASSYSLGAISYEQYF

j_gene: TRBJ2-7
d_gene: TRBD1
abundance: few
v_gene: TRBV28
CDR3nt: TGTGCCAGCAGTGTTGGACAGGACACCTACGAGCAGTACTTC
CDR3aa: CASSVGQDTYEQYF

j_gene: TRBJ1-2
d_gene: TRBD1
abundance: NA
v_gene: TRBV12-3/TRBV12-4
CDR3nt: TGTGCCAGCAGTGCGGGACAGAACTATGGCTACACCTTC
CDR3aa: CASSAGQNYGYTF

j_gene: TRBJ1-1
d_gene: NA
abundance: NA
v_gene: TRBV5-4
CDR3nt: TGTGCCAGCAGCTCCCCGGACAGCTACACTGAAGCTTTCTTT
CDR3aa: CASSSPDSYTEAFF

j_gene: TRBJ1-4
d_gene: NA
abundance: NA
v_gene: TRBV6-5
CDR3nt: TGTGCCACCAACCCGGGACTCGGGGAAAAACTGTTTTTT
CDR3aa: CATNPGLGEKLFF

j_gene: TRBJ1-2
d_gene: TRBD1
abundance: NA
v_gene: TRBV2
CDR3nt: TGTGCCAGCAGGGGGAACCAGGGGGGCTATGGCTACACCTTC
CDR3aa: CASRGNQGGYGYTF

j_gene: TRBJ2-3
d_gene: NA
abundance: once
v_gene: TRBV11-3
CDR3nt: TGTGCCAGCAGCTTAGAAGGGGTTTACCCGATCAATTTT
CDR3aa: CASSLEGVYPINF

j_gene: TRBJ1-6
d_gene: NA
abundance: once
v_gene: TRBV27
CDR3nt: TGTGCCAGCAGTGGGCAGAACCTTAATTCACCCCTCCACTTT
CDR3aa: CASSGQNLNSPLHF

j_gene: TRBJ2-2
d_gene: NA
abundance: NA
v_gene: TRBV7-7
CDR3nt: TGTGCTAGCAGCCCGACGGGGACACCGAACACCGGGGAGCTGTTTTTT
CDR3aa: CASSPTGTPNTGELFF

j_gene: TRBJ2-3
d_gene: TRBD2
abundance: NA
v_gene: TRBV7-2
CDR3nt: TGTGCCAGCAGCTCCGCCCGACTAGCGGGGGGACGCACAGATACGCAGTATTTT
CDR3aa: CASSSARLAGGRTDTQYF

j_gene: TRBJ2-7
d_gene: TRBD2
abundance: NA
v_gene: TRBV27
CDR3nt: TGTGCCAGCACCCAGCGGGGGGGCCTCTACGAGCAGTACTTC
CDR3aa: CASTQRGGLYEQYF

j_gene: TRBJ2-7
d_gene: NA
abundance: NA
v_gene: TRBV6-6
CDR3nt: TGTGCCAGCATGGACAGCTACGAGCAGTACTTC
CDR3aa: CASMDSYEQYF

j_gene: TRBJ2-1
d_gene: NA
abundance: NA
v_gene: TRBV6-6
CDR3nt: TGTGCCAGCAGTGCGGACCGTGACAGGGAGCAGTTCTTC
CDR3aa: CASSADRDREQFF

j_gene: TRBJ1-2
d_gene: TRBD1
abundance: NA
v_gene: TRBV20-1
CDR3nt: TGCAGTGCTAGTTCGACAGGGACGGGCTACACCTTC
CDR3aa: CSASSTGTGYTF

j_gene: TRBJ2-5
d_gene: NA
abundance: NA
v_gene: TRBV7-6
CDR3nt: TGTGCCAGCAGCTTTGCGTATTCTGAGACCCAGTACTTC
CDR3aa: CASSFAYSETQYF

j_gene: TRBJ2-3
d_gene: TRBD2
abundance: NA
v_gene: TRBV19
CDR3nt: TGTGCCAGTAGTAGCGGGGGGGCCCCAGATACGCAGTATTTT
CDR3aa: CASSSGGAPDTQYF

j_gene: TRBJ2-7
d_gene: TRBD2
abundance: few
v_gene: TRBV10-3
CDR3nt: TGTGCCATCAGTGAGACTAGCGGGGTCAACGAGCAGTACTTC
CDR3aa: CAISETSGVNEQYF

j_gene: TRBJ1-1
d_gene: NA
abundance: NA
v_gene: TRBV2
CDR3nt: TGTGCCAGCAGCGTTAACAGGGCCGAGAACACTGAAGCTTTCTTT
CDR3aa: CASSVNRAENTEAFF

j_gene: TRBJ2-7
d_gene: TRBD1
abundance: NA
v_gene: TRBV10-3
CDR3nt: TGTGCCATCAGAGGACACGGACAGGGGACGGCTGAGCAGTACTTC
CDR3aa: CAIRGHGQGTAEQYF

j_gene: TRBJ2-1
d_gene: TRBD2
abundance: NA
v_gene: TRBV19
CDR3nt: TGTGCCAGTAGTATGGGGAGTGGCGGGGGTTTTTACAATGAGCAGTTCTTC
CDR3aa: CASSMGSGGGFYNEQFF

j_gene: TRBJ1-2
d_gene: NA
abundance: NA
v_gene: TRBV28
CDR3nt: TGTGCCAGCAGTAACAGGGACCATGGCTACACCTTC
CDR3aa: CASSNRDHGYTF

j_gene: TRBJ1-5
d_gene: TRBD1
abundance: NA
v_gene: TRBV18
CDR3nt: TGTGCCAGCTCACCAGGGACAGGGGAAAATCAGCCCCAGCATTTT
CDR3aa: CASSPGTGENQPQHF

j_gene: TRBJ1-2
d_gene: NA
abundance: NA
v_gene: TRBV3-1/TRBV3-2
CDR3nt: TGTGCCAGCAGCCAAAGGGGCGCAGAACATGGCTACACCTTC
CDR3aa: CASSQRGAEHGYTF

j_gene: TRBJ2-3
d_gene: NA
abundance: NA
v_gene: TRBV3-1/TRBV3-2
CDR3nt: TGTGCCAGCAGCCAAGATTCGGGATCGAATACGCAGTATTTT
CDR3aa: CASSQDSGSNTQYF

j_gene: TRBJ2-1
d_gene: TRBD1
abundance: NA
v_gene: TRBV5-4
CDR3nt: TGTGCCAGCAGCGCCCTACAGGGGAGCTCCTACAATGAGCAGTTCTTC
CDR3aa: CASSALQGSSYNEQFF

j_gene: TRBJ2-5
d_gene: TRBD1
abundance: once
v_gene: TRBV18
CDR3nt: TGTGCCAGCTCACCACCGACAGGGGTCCCAGAGACCCAGTACTTC
CDR3aa: CASSPPTGVPETQYF

j_gene: TRBJ1-1
d_gene: NA
abundance: once
v_gene: TRBV4-1
CDR3nt: TGCGCCAGCAGCCAAGTGGGGCAGCACACTGAAGCTTTCTTT
CDR3aa: CASSQVGQHTEAFF

j_gene: TRBJ2-6
d_gene: NA
abundance: NA
v_gene: TRBV6-5
CDR3nt: TGTGCCAGCTCCCTCTCTGGGGCCAACGTCCTGACTTTC
CDR3aa: CASSLSGANVLTF

j_gene: TRBJ1-2
d_gene: TRBD1
abundance: NA
v_gene: TRBV7-2
CDR3nt: TGTGCCAGCAGTTTCGACAGGGGAGGGCTGGGCTATGGCTACACCTTC
CDR3aa: CASSFDRGGLGYGYTF

j_gene: TRBJ1-5
d_gene: TRBD1
abundance: NA
v_gene: TRBV28
CDR3nt: TGTGCCAGCGCCCTACAGGGACAGGTAGGAGATAGCAATCAGCCCCAGCATTTT
CDR3aa: CASALQGQVGDSNQPQHF

j_gene: TRBJ2-7
d_gene: NA
abundance: few
v_gene: TRBV27
CDR3nt: TGTGCCAGCAAGTCGGCGGACACCTACGAGCAGTACTTC
CDR3aa: CASKSADTYEQYF